This TCR beta chain stems from a study of T-cell reconstitution after alpha-beta-depleted transplantation in children. The TCRbeta library was prepared with unique molecular identifiers. TCRdb ran MiXCR on the PCR reads and lists one entry per CDR3 protein. This sample has nearly 350,000 distinct CDR3 sequences, with about 16% found just once. Trimming left V 4 bases short and J 3 bases short, with 7 bases between. The CDR3 is made up of 11 amino acids. Germline V lookup: CDR1 SQVTM, CDR2 ANQGSEA. This receptor was taken from a male patient between 2 and 10 years old who had a stem cell transplant for acute lymphoblastic leukemia, so the T cells may come from the graft donor. The chain employs TRBV29-1 and TRBJ2-7; D not certain. Sequencing used PBMCs, mostly from graft donor cells, obtained 360 days after TCRalphabeta/CD19-depleted stem cell transplant. Here the CDR3 DNA reads TGCAGCGTTGGGGAAAGCTACGAGCAGTACTTC. Protein sequence: CSVGESYEQYF.